The 5 T cell receptor beta chains listed next were all sequenced from one sample in a study of breast tumors, draining lymph nodes, adjacent tissues. From the multiplex PCR reads, TCRdb called clonotypes with MiXCR, one entry per CDR3 protein. This table holds some 47,000 distinct CDR3 sequences, roughly 41% found once. The sample comprised breast tumor tissue. These receptors were taken from a female donor with breast cancer. Some clones in this sample may be carry-over from other donors' samples.

The V call is TRBV20-1, the J call TRBJ2-5, with no clear D. This CDR3 has 11 amino acids. Trimming took 5 bases from V and 0 from J, leaving 4 bases between them. Germline V gene sequence: CDR1 DFQATT, CDR2 SNEGSKA (reference sequence). CDR3 DNA sequence: TGCAGTGCTCAGGACCAAGAGACCCAGTACTTC. Translation gives CSAQDQETQYF.

The J gene is TRBJ1-5, the V gene TRBV5-1; TRBD1 matches at 8 bases. This CDR3 has 15 residues. Losses at the gene ends were 0 bases for V and 1 base for J; bases not matched to a gene: 0. CDR1 and CDR2 from the germline V gene are SGHRS and YFSETQ. The CDR3: CASSLGTGSNQPQHF. DNA for the CDR3: TGCGCCAGCAGCTTGGGGACAGGGAGCAATCAGCCCCAGCATTTT.

In regard to this clonotype: The missing conserved phenylalanine or tryptophan at the end of this CDR3 makes a read error likely. The CDR3, as DNA: TGCAGCGTTTTCCAGGGTAATGAAAGACTGTTTCTT. It translates to CSVFQGNERLFL. The genes are TRBV29-1 and TRBJ1-4, with a tentative D call TRBD1 (5 bases). This CDR3 is 12 amino acids long. Germline V lookup: CDR1 SQVTM, CDR2 ANQGSEA.

This sequence joins TRBV7-9 and TRBJ2-1; 11 bases fit TRBD2. The CDR3 totals 17 residues. V gave up 8 bases and J gave up 5 bases; unmatched junction bases: 14. Germline V gene data show CDR1 as SEHNR and CDR2 as FQNEAQ (reference sequence). CDR3 protein: CASAFVGLAGINNEQFF. The CDR3 bases are TGTGCCAGCGCTTTCGTAGGACTAGCGGGTATCAACAATGAGCAGTTCTTC. The full variable domain, rest sourced from reference TRBV7-9 and TRBJ2-1, is DTGVSQNPRHKITKRGQNVTFRCDPISEHNRLYWYRQTLGQGPEFLTYFQNEAQLEKSRLLSDRFSAERPKGSFSTLEIQRTEQGDSAMYLCASAFVGLAGINNEQFFGPGTRLTVL.

This clonotype is a singleton in its sample. Lacking the conserved final phenylalanine or tryptophan, this CDR3 likely reflects a read error. This chain uses TRBV5-4 with TRBJ2-1, with TRBD2 as a possible D gene (5 bases). The germline V gene encodes CDR1 SGHNT and CDR2 YYREEE (reference sequence). This CDR3 is built from 12 residues. V lost 4 bases and J lost 12, with 14 bases in between. The CDR3 nucleotides are TGTGCCAGCAGCGCGGACTCGTCAGTGCAGTTCGTT. Translating it yields CASSADSSVQFV.